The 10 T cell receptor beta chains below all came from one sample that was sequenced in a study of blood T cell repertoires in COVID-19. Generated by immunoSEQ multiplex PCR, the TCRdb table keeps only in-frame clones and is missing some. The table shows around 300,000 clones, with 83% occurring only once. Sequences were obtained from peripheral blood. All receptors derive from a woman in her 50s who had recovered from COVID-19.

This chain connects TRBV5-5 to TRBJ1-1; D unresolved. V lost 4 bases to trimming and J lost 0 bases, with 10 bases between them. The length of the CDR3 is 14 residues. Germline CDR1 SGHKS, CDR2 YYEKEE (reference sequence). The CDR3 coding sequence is TGTGCCAGCAGCCCACAGCCCATGAACACTGAAGCTTTCTTT. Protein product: CASSPQPMNTEAFF.

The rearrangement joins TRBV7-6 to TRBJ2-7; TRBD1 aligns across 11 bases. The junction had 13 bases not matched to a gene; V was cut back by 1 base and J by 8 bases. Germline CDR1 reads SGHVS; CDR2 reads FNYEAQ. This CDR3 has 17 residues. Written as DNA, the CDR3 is TGTGCCAGCAGCTTAGAGGGACAGGGGGATTACCCTACAAAGCAGTACTTC. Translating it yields CASSLEGQGDYPTKQYF.

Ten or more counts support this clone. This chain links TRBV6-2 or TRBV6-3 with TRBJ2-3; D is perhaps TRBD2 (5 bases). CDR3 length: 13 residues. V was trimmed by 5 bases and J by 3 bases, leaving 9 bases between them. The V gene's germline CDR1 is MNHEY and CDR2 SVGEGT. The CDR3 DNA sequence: TGTGCCAGCAGTGACCGGGAAACAGATACGCAGTATTTT. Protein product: CASSDRETDTQYF.

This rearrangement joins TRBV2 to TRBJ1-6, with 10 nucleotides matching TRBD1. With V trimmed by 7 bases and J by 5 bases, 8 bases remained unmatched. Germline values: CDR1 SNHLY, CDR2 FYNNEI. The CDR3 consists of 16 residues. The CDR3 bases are TGTGCCAGCACCCCGGGACAGGGGAGCGATAATTCACCCCTCCACTTT. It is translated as CASTPGQGSDNSPLHF.

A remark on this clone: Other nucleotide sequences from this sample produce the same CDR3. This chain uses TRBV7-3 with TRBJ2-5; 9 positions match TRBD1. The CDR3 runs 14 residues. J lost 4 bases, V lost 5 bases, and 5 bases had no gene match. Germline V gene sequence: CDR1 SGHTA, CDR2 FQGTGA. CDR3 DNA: TGTGCCAGCAGCAACACAGGGGGCCTAGAGACCCAGTACTTC. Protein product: CASSNTGGLETQYF.

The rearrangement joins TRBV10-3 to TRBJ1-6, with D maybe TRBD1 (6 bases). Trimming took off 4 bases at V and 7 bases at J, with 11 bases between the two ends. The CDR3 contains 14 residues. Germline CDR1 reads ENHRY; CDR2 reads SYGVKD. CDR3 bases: TGTGCCATCAGTGGACAGGTGATAAATTCACCCCTCCACTTT. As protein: CAISGQVINSPLHF.

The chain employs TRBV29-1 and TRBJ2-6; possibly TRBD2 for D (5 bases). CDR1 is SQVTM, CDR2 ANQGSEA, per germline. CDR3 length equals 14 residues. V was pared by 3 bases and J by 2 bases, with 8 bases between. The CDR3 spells CSVDPGAGANVLTF. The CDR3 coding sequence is TGCAGCGTTGATCCCGGGGCTGGGGCCAACGTCCTGACTTTC.

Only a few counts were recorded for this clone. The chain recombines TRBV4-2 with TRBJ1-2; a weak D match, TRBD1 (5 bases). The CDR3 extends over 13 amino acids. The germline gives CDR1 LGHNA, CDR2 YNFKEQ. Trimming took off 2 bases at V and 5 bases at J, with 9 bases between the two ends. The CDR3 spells CASSQLGAYGYTF. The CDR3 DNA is TGTGCCAGCAGCCAACTAGGGGCGTATGGCTACACCTTC.

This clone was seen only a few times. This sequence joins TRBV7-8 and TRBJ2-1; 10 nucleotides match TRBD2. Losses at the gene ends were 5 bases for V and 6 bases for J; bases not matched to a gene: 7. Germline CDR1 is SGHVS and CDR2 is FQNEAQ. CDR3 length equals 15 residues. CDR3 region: CASSTGLAYSNEQFF. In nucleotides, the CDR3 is TGTGCCAGCAGCACGGGACTAGCGTATTCCAATGAGCAGTTCTTC.

The CDR3 DNA is TGTGCCAGCAGCTTCCAGACTAGCAGCCAAGAGACCCAGTACTTC. This sequence encodes CASSFQTSSQETQYF. The V gene is TRBV7-2, the J gene TRBJ2-5, with TRBD2 matching over 7 bases. Per the germline V gene, CDR1 is SGHTA and CDR2 is FQGNSA. Trimming took 3 bases from V and 1 from J; bases not matched to a gene: 5. CDR3 length: 15 residues.